One and the same sample provided the 21 T cell receptor beta chains below, sequenced in a study of CD8 T cells in ankylosing spondylitis (dated 2017 in TCRdb). The receptor library was made with 5' RACE. Data came from an Illumina HiSeq 2500. TCRdb took the public reads, trimmed them with fastp at Q25, ran MiXCR for clone calling and kept in-frame beta chains. Rows are unified per CDR3 protein, each entry keeping the most common DNA and genes. The sample data list about 30,000 distinct CDR3 sequences, and less than 6.5% of these were observed just once. The top ten clonotypes cover about 1.8% of the sample. Sequences were obtained from blood, either unsorted or a sorted T cell fraction (not recorded which). The receptor source for this set is a female donor with ankylosing spondylitis or in good health (not recorded which).

Ten or more counts support this clonotype. The V gene is TRBV9, the J gene TRBJ2-1; D is undetermined. The V end lost 1 base, the J end lost 9 bases, and 17 bases lay between the germline ends. Germline lookup yields CDR1 SGDLS and CDR2 YYNGEE. CDR3 length: 15 amino acids. CDR3 residues: CASSVFDSISGEQFF. The CDR3 DNA follows: TGTGCCAGCAGCGTATTCGATAGCATCAGTGGTGAGCAGTTCTTC.

This clonotype appeared many times. The chain has TRBV9 and TRBJ1-3, with 7 bases aligning to TRBD1. CDR1 is SGDLS and CDR2 is YYNGEE in the germline V gene. The J segment lost 0 bases and the V segment lost 3 bases, leaving 6 bases of the junction unmatched. This CDR3 region has 16 residues. CDR3 sequence (DNA): TGTGCCAGCAGCGCGAGACAGGGTACCTCTGGAAACACCATATATTTT. This translates into CASSARQGTSGNTIYF. The variable domain in full, with the rest retrieved from reference TRBV9 and TRBJ1-3, is DSGVTQTPKHLITATGQRVTLRCSPRSGDLSVYWYQQSLDQGLQFLIQYYNGEERAKGNILERFSAQQFPDLHSELNLSSLELGDSALYFCASSARQGTSGNTIYFGEGSWLTVV.

This clonotype is termed medium-sized. The chain links TRBV9 to TRBJ2-1, with 10 bases fitting TRBD2. Germline CDR1 SGDLS, CDR2 YYNGEE. CDR3 length equals 15 residues. V shed 4 bases and J 3 bases; nucleotides not matched to a gene: 4. In DNA form, the CDR3 reads TGTGCCAGCAGCCAAGGGACTAGCGTCTACAATGAGCAGTTCTTC. It translates to CASSQGTSVYNEQFF.

There are many counts of this clonotype. This chain links TRBV9 with TRBJ1-3; D not resolved. CDR1 is SGDLS and CDR2 is YYNGEE in the germline V gene. The CDR3 has 15 residues. V gave up 0 bases and J gave up 0 bases, with 7 bases separating them. The DNA for the CDR3 is TGTGCCAGCAGCGTAGATGCCCTCTCTGGAAACACCATATATTTT. It specifies CASSVDALSGNTIYF.

This clonotype was seen ten or more times. V usage is TRBV9 and J usage is TRBJ1-3, with 7 bases that match TRBD1. The CDR3 consists of 16 residues. CDR1 and CDR2 (germline): SGDLS, YYNGEE. The V segment lost 0 bases and the J segment 3 bases; nucleotides outside the gene matches: 6. The CDR3 here is CASSVADRASGNTIYF. For the CDR3, the DNA is TGTGCCAGCAGCGTAGCCGACAGGGCTAGTGGAAACACCATATATTTT.

This clonotype has just a few counts. The chain links TRBV9 to TRBJ2-7, with 8 nucleotides matching TRBD1. V gave up 6 bases and J gave up 5 bases; unmatched junction bases: 16. CDR3 length: 16 amino acids. Germline CDR1 is SGDLS and CDR2 is YYNGEE. The CDR3 sequence is CASTLGIGQGSDEQYF. The DNA of the CDR3 is TGTGCCAGCACCCTAGGTATAGGACAGGGATCGGACGAGCAGTACTTC.

This clonotype has a count of ten or more. V is TRBV9 and J is TRBJ2-1; D unclear. This CDR3 contains 13 residues. V lost 0 bases and J 4 bases, leaving 5 bases between the germline ends. Germline V gives CDR1 SGDLS, CDR2 YYNGEE. CDR3 nucleotides: TGTGCCAGCAGCGTAGACCAATACAATGAGCAGTTCTTC. This sequence encodes CASSVDQYNEQFF.

This clonotype was seen ten or more times. The chain recombines TRBV9 with TRBJ2-5; TRBD2 agrees at 9 bases. CDR3 length: 17 amino acids. J lost 3 bases, V lost 1 base, and 10 bases had no gene match. CDR1 and CDR2 (germline): SGDLS, YYNGEE. The CDR3 bases are TGTGCCAGCAGCGTATCCGCGGGGGCTAGCGGGAAAGAGACCCAGTACTTC. Residues: CASSVSAGASGKETQYF.

This clonotype is termed medium-sized (0.01 to 0.1%). The chain combines TRBV9 with TRBJ1-3; D uncertain. Trimming took 3 bases from V and 4 from J, leaving 14 bases between them. The CDR3 runs 15 residues. The germline CDR1 and CDR2 sequences are SGDLS and YYNGEE. CDR3 sequence: CASSADGVEGNTIYF. The CDR3 DNA reads TGTGCCAGCAGCGCGGACGGGGTAGAGGGAAACACCATATATTTT.

This clonotype was seen ten or more times. The V and J genes are TRBV9 and TRBJ2-1, with 8 bases that match TRBD2. Germline V gene data show CDR1 as SGDLS and CDR2 as YYNGEE. V was clipped by 4 bases and J by 6 bases; unmatched bases: 9. The CDR3 covers 15 residues. As DNA, the CDR3 is TGTGCCAGCAGCACGCCAGCGGGGGTCTCCAATGAGCAGTTCTTC. Residues: CASSTPAGVSNEQFF.

The chain has TRBV9 and TRBJ2-2; D unresolved. Trimming pared 5 bases from V and 1 base from J, leaving 3 bases between. This CDR3 has 12 amino acids. CDR1 is SGDLS, CDR2 YYNGEE, per germline. This CDR3 is CASRENTGELFF. The CDR3, as DNA: TGTGCCAGCAGGGAGAACACCGGGGAGCTGTTTTTT.

This clonotype was recorded many times. The rearrangement joins TRBV9 to TRBJ2-5; D is perhaps TRBD1 or TRBD2 (5 bases each). Germline V gene data show CDR1 as SGDLS and CDR2 as YYNGEE. The ends were cut back, 0 bases at V and 1 base at J, with 13 bases in the middle. The CDR3 totals 16 residues. Here the CDR3 DNA reads TGTGCCAGCAGCGTAGATGGGGGTCGAGGCCAAGAGACCCAGTACTTC. Translating gives CASSVDGGRGQETQYF.

This chain uses TRBV9 with TRBJ2-1, with TRBD1 identical over 9 bases. The V and J ends lost 4 bases and 6 bases, in that order; junction bases with no gene match: 11. Germline loops: CDR1 SGDLS, CDR2 YYNGEE. The CDR3 contains 16 residues. This chain's CDR3 is CASSPPDGTGTNEQFF. Written as DNA, the CDR3 is TGTGCCAGCAGCCCCCCCGACGGGACAGGGACCAATGAGCAGTTCTTC. Full variable domain (rest looked up from reference TRBV9 and TRBJ2-1): DSGVTQTPKHLITATGQRVTLRCSPRSGDLSVYWYQQSLDQGLQFLIQYYNGEERAKGNILERFSAQQFPDLHSELNLSSLELGDSALYFCASSPPDGTGTNEQFFGPGTRLTVL.

This clonotype was observed at least ten times. The V gene is TRBV9, the J gene TRBJ2-3; D is undetermined. The CDR3 is made up of 13 amino acids. Germline CDR1 and CDR2: SGDLS and YYNGEE. V gave up 3 bases and J gave up 8 bases, with 13 bases separating them. CDR3 nucleotide sequence: TGTGCCAGCAGCGGAAACACAAGAGGTACGCAGTATTTT. Translating it yields CASSGNTRGTQYF.

The chain has TRBV9 and TRBJ2-3; D perhaps matches TRBD2 (5 bases). Germline loops: CDR1 SGDLS, CDR2 YYNGEE. The CDR3 loop spans 14 amino acids. Trimming took 3 bases from V and 1 from J, leaving 9 bases between them. The CDR3: CASSATIRTDTQYF. DNA for the CDR3: TGTGCCAGCAGCGCGACTATCCGCACAGATACGCAGTATTTT. The full variable domain, rest sourced from reference TRBV9 and TRBJ2-3, is DSGVTQTPKHLITATGQRVTLRCSPRSGDLSVYWYQQSLDQGLQFLIQYYNGEERAKGNILERFSAQQFPDLHSELNLSSLELGDSALYFCASSATIRTDTQYFGPGTRLTVL.

There are many counts of this clonotype. V and J are TRBV9 and TRBJ1-2; D perhaps matches TRBD1 (5 bases). Trimming took 3 bases from V and 7 from J, leaving 16 bases between them. The CDR3 totals 14 residues. Germline values: CDR1 SGDLS, CDR2 YYNGEE. The CDR3 nucleotides are TGTGCCAGCAGCGCTCTCGTCCGGGACGGTGGCTACACCTTC. This codes for CASSALVRDGGYTF.

This clonotype has a count of ten or more. The V call is TRBV9, the J call TRBJ2-2; 12 nucleotides match TRBD2. The length of the CDR3 is 16 residues. Germline CDR1 is SGDLS and CDR2 is YYNGEE. The ends lost 5 bases at V and 4 bases at J; junction bases unmatched: 6. This CDR3 reads CASSTSGGRSTGELFF. CDR3 DNA sequence: TGTGCCAGCAGTACTAGCGGGGGGCGGAGCACCGGGGAGCTGTTTTTT. The variable domain in full, with the rest retrieved from reference TRBV9 and TRBJ2-2, is DSGVTQTPKHLITATGQRVTLRCSPRSGDLSVYWYQQSLDQGLQFLIQYYNGEERAKGNILERFSAQQFPDLHSELNLSSLELGDSALYFCASSTSGGRSTGELFFGEGSRLTVL.

The sample holds many counts of this clonotype. The genes are TRBV9 and TRBJ2-3; the match to TRBD1 covers 9 bases. V gave up 2 bases and J gave up 5 bases; unmatched junction bases: 6. The CDR3 loop spans 15 amino acids. CDR1 is SGDLS and CDR2 is YYNGEE in the germline V gene. CDR3 nucleotides: TGTGCCAGCAGCGTGGGGACAGGGCGTGGAGATACGCAGTATTTT. Its protein product is CASSVGTGRGDTQYF.

The chain employs TRBV21-1 and TRBJ2-2; TRBD1, as called in the table, went unchecked against the DNA. TRBV21-1 is termed a pseudogene. CDR3 size: 16 residues. In nucleotides, the CDR3 is TGTGCCAGCAGCAAAAATCGGAGTTTGGGGCCTGGGGAGCTGTTTTTT. This translates into CASSKNRSLGPGELFF.

The chain recombines TRBV9 with TRBJ2-7; TRBD1 matches at 9 bases. The CDR3 length is 15 residues. Trimming at V came to 1 base and at J to 1 base, leaving 3 bases not matched to a gene. The V gene's germline CDR1 is SGDLS and CDR2 YYNGEE. The CDR3 is CASSVRGQGSYEQYF. The CDR3 DNA is TGTGCCAGCAGCGTAAGGGGACAGGGTTCCTACGAGCAGTACTTC.

This clonotype occurred many times. The chain couples TRBV9 to TRBJ1-4; D uncertain. This CDR3 has 15 amino acids. Trimming shortened V by 4 bases and J by 6 bases, and 16 bases separated the two germline ends. Per the germline V gene, CDR1 is SGDLS and CDR2 is YYNGEE. The CDR3 DNA reads TGTGCCAGCAGCCCTTCTTTAAATTGGGATGAAAAACTGTTTTTT. This translates into CASSPSLNWDEKLFF.